The TCR beta chain described here comes from a study of blood T cell repertoires in COVID-19. TCRdb keeps only in-frame clones here, not all; method: immunoSEQ multiplex PCR. The table shows roughly 70,000 clones, with around three quarters occurring only once. CDR1 is LGHDT, CDR2 YNNKEL, per germline (reference sequence). The length of the CDR3 is 16 residues. V was clipped by 0 bases and J by 1 base, with 12 bases between them. Sequenced sample: peripheral blood. The receptor's source is a human donor in a cohort sampled during active COVID-19. The rearrangement uses TRBV3-1 (or the pseudogene TRBV3-2) and TRBJ1-2; D may be TRBD1 (5 bases). CDR3 sequence reads: CASSQDNRRGNYGYTF. CDR3 DNA sequence: TGTGCCAGCAGCCAAGATAATCGGAGGGGTAACTATGGCTACACCTTC.